These T cell receptor beta chains were read from a single sample in a study of post-analysis software for immune sequencing data. A single record per CDR3 protein comes from TCRdb applying MiXCR to the PCR reads. In the table there are approximately 770,000 distinct CDR3 sequences, around 42% of which are singletons. Sequencing input: blood. These TCRs come from a girl aged 10-17 years with multiple sclerosis. The CDR3 runs from the conserved cysteine through the conserved F or W. A D gene is named only where the DNA matches it firmly. Clone size is shown for a subset of rows, as once, few, many or a class of expanded clone.

J,V,size,D,DNA,CDR3
TRBJ1-1,TRBV6-2/TRBV6-3,few,TRBD1,TGTGCCAGCAGACTTTCGGACAGGGGGACTGAAGCTTTCTTT,CASRLSDRGTEAFF
TRBJ2-3,TRBV5-1,NA,TRBD2,TGCGCCAGCAGCAGCGGTTCTGGCGGGAGAGTCACAGATACGCAGTATTTT,CASSSGSGGRVTDTQYF
TRBJ2-7,TRBV20-1,NA,NA,TGCAGTGCTAGAGGATCCCGCCTAAACGTACGGGTGCAGTACTTC,CSARGSRLNVRVQYF
TRBJ2-2,TRBV18,NA,NA,TGTGCCAGCTCACCCGCTGCGGCAAACACCGGGGAGCTGTTTTTT,CASSPAAANTGELFF
TRBJ2-1,TRBV13,NA,NA,TGTGCCAGCTCCCTTGTATGGGAGAAGGGGTACAATGAGCAGTTCTTC,CASSLVWEKGYNEQFF
TRBJ1-2,TRBV12-3/TRBV12-4,few,TRBD1,TGTGCCAGCAGTCCCGCCCCGACAGGGACATTCGACTATGGCTACACCTTC,CASSPAPTGTFDYGYTF
TRBJ2-5,TRBV5-1,NA,TRBD2,TGCGCCAGCAGTCCCTCATCGACTAGCGGGAGGGAGACCCAGTACTTC,CASSPSSTSGRETQYF
TRBJ2-1,TRBV4-3,few,NA,TGCGCCAGCAGCCAAGCGTCTTCTAGGACTCTGTTCTTC,CASSQASSRTLFF
TRBJ2-7,TRBV13,NA,NA,TGTGCCAGCAGGGTTAGCGTCGGCGAGCAGTACTTC,CASRVSVGEQYF
TRBJ2-1,TRBV9,NA,NA,TGTGCCAGCAGCGTAGAGCTAGGATTCTACAATGAGCAGTTCTTC,CASSVELGFYNEQFF
TRBJ2-6,TRBV18,NA,TRBD1,TGTGCCAGCTCAGTCCAATCCGGGACAGGGTCCCTCTCTGGGGCCAACGTCCTGACTTTC,CASSVQSGTGSLSGANVLTF
TRBJ2-4,TRBV9,NA,TRBD2,TGTGCCAGCAGCGTAGCGGGAGCGGGATTAGCCAAAAACATTCAGTACTTC,CASSVAGAGLAKNIQYF
TRBJ2-3,TRBV7-8,NA,TRBD2,TGTGCCAGCAGCTTAATCGGGGGGACCACAGATACGCAGTATTTT,CASSLIGGTTDTQYF
TRBJ2-1,TRBV7-2,NA,TRBD2,TGTGCCAGCAGCGGCAGGACTAGCGGGAGCTCCTACAATGAGCAGTTCTTC,CASSGRTSGSSYNEQFF
TRBJ2-7,TRBV20-1,few,NA,TGCAGTGCTTTACCGTTACCTGCCCCTACCTACGAGCAGTACTTC,CSALPLPAPTYEQYF
TRBJ2-5,TRBV12-3/TRBV12-4,NA,TRBD1,TGTGCCAGCAGTAGGACAGGGGGAGTAGCCCAAGAGACCCAGTACTTC,CASSRTGGVAQETQYF
TRBJ2-7,TRBV5-6,few,NA,TGTGCCAGCAGCCCAGGAGGTCCGGGCTACGAGCAGTACTTC,CASSPGGPGYEQYF
TRBJ1-5,TRBV4-2,few,NA,TGTGCCAGCAGCCAAGAAGTGGCCAGGGAGGATCAGCCCCAGCATTTT,CASSQEVAREDQPQHF
TRBJ1-2,TRBV6-5,few,NA,TGTGCCAGCAGTTACTCGAAAGAGAACTATGGCTACACCTTC,CASSYSKENYGYTF
TRBJ2-3,TRBV20-1,NA,TRBD2,TGCAGTGGAACGGGACTAGCGGGAGGGCGGACAGATACGCAGTATTTT,CSGTGLAGGRTDTQYF
TRBJ2-6,TRBV5-6,NA,NA,TGTGCCAGCAGACTCGGAAGCTCTGGGGCCAACGTCCTGACTTTC,CASRLGSSGANVLTF
TRBJ2-7,TRBV20-1,few,NA,TGCAGTGCTAGAGAGGGGGGACAGTTCTACGAGCAGTACTTC,CSAREGGQFYEQYF
TRBJ2-7,TRBV6-2/TRBV6-3,few,TRBD2,TGTGCCAGCAGTTACTCTCATGGACTAGGCGCAACCTACGAGCAGTACTTC,CASSYSHGLGATYEQYF
TRBJ2-3,TRBV12-3/TRBV12-4,NA,NA,TGTGCCAGCAGTGCCTCAGGGGCGAGGGTTACGCAGTATTTT,CASSASGARVTQYF
TRBJ2-5,TRBV6-2/TRBV6-3,NA,NA,TGTGCCAGCAGTTTTTCCCAAGAGACCCAGTACTTC,CASSFSQETQYF
TRBJ2-7,TRBV10-3,NA,TRBD2,TGTGCCATCAGTGAGGCAGGAATAGCGGGAGGGCAATACTACGAGCAGTACTTC,CAISEAGIAGGQYYEQYF
TRBJ2-5,TRBV3-1,NA,NA,TGTGCCAGCAGCCAAGAGTACGAGCTACAAGAGACCCAGTACTTC,CASSQEYELQETQYF
TRBJ2-7,TRBV11-2,few,NA,TGTGCCAGCAGCTTACTAAAGTACGAGCAGTACTTC,CASSLLKYEQYF
TRBJ1-2,TRBV6-6,few,TRBD1,TGTGCCAGCAGTTACCGACAGGGGGCCCCTCATGACACCTTC,CASSYRQGAPHDTF
TRBJ2-5,TRBV7-2,NA,TRBD2,TGTGCCAGCAGCTTAGCGCATCTGACTAGCGGGGGGGAGACCCAGTACTTC,CASSLAHLTSGGETQYF
TRBJ2-7,TRBV28,few,TRBD2,TGTGCCAGCAGTTCCCCGGCGGGAGACTCCTACGAGCAGTACTTC,CASSSPAGDSYEQYF
TRBJ2-3,TRBV9,NA,NA,TGTGCCAGCAGCCCCAGGCCCGCAGGTACGCAGTATTTT,CASSPRPAGTQYF
TRBJ2-7,TRBV6-1,NA,TRBD2,TGTGCCAGCAGTGAAGCACCAGCGGGGGGGGCGTACGAGCAGTACTTC,CASSEAPAGGAYEQYF
TRBJ2-1,TRBV24-1,NA,TRBD2,TGTGCCACCAGAGCCGGGACTAGCGGGACCAATGAGCAGTTCTTC,CATRAGTSGTNEQFF
TRBJ1-1,TRBV6-5,NA,NA,TGTGCCAGCAGCCCACCCGGGTCCCCGGGGACTGAAGCTTTCTTT,CASSPPGSPGTEAFF
TRBJ2-3,TRBV2,NA,TRBD2,TGTGCCAGCAGAGACCCAACTAGCGGTACTACAGATACGCAGTATTTT,CASRDPTSGTTDTQYF
TRBJ2-3,TRBV27,NA,TRBD2,TGTGCCAGCAGTTTATCCCAGACCGGACTAGCGGGAGGACCGTCAGATACGCAGTATTTT,CASSLSQTGLAGGPSDTQYF
TRBJ2-5,TRBV6-6,NA,TRBD1,TGTGCCAGCAGTTACTCCGGGACAGGACAAGAGACCCAGTACTTC,CASSYSGTGQETQYF
TRBJ2-1,TRBV10-3,few,NA,TGTGCCATCAAGGGACCTACGTACAATGAGCAGTTCTTC,CAIKGPTYNEQFF
TRBJ1-2,TRBV7-9,NA,NA,TGTGCCAGCAGCCCCAGTGGGAACAGGGACGGCTACACCTTC,CASSPSGNRDGYTF
TRBJ2-1,TRBV5-1,NA,TRBD2,TGCGCCAGCAGCTTGGGACTAGCGGCGGGTGAGCAGTTCTTC,CASSLGLAAGEQFF
TRBJ1-1,TRBV28,NA,NA,TGTGCCAGCAGCCGGGACCGACGCCGGGGAGCTGAAGCTTTCTTT,CASSRDRRRGAEAFF
TRBJ1-2,TRBV3-1,NA,NA,TGTGCCAGCAGCCAAGACACGGACAGCCCTATCTATGGCTACACCTTC,CASSQDTDSPIYGYTF
TRBJ1-1,TRBV29-1,NA,NA,TGCAGCGTTGAAGTGGGGGAAAACACTGAAGCTTTCTTT,CSVEVGENTEAFF
TRBJ1-4,TRBV30,NA,NA,TGTGCACAGTCTCGTAGGACAACTAATGAAAAACTGTTTTTT,CAQSRRTTNEKLFF
TRBJ2-3,TRBV29-1,few,NA,TGCAGCGTTGTTTCTGAGGGCGGCTATTACACAGATACGCAGTATTTT,CSVVSEGGYYTDTQYF